This T cell receptor beta chain originates from a study of blood T cells in healthy people across ages. Next came a second PCR, run for about 7 to 12 cycles, which used a sample-barcoded 5' primer along with a J-beta primer mix. TCRdb analysed the 5' RACE reads with MiXCR anew, one entry per CDR3 protein. The sample lists approximately 960,000 distinct CDR3 sequences, about 29% occurring once. Findings and caveats of the study: Age brought a roughly linear fall in TCR beta diversity measured per million T cells.

There are many counts of this clonotype. The antigen is not known. The CDR3 runs to 12 residues. The ends were cut back, 7 bases at V and 1 base at J, with 7 bases in the middle. Healthy Caucasian individuals from Russia aged 6 to 90 served as donors. These data also formed part of another study, on T cells of mothers and their children. That report adds: Overlap measured in related mother-child pairs was slightly, non-significantly higher than in unrelated pairs.

What was sequenced was blood. V gene TRBV12-3 or TRBV12-4 combines with J gene TRBJ2-5, with D tentatively TRBD1 (5 bases). This clonotype was sampled from a woman between 35 and 50 years old in good health. The CDR3 nucleotides are TGTGCCAGCAAGGGGCGCCAAGAGACCCAGTACTTC. It specifies CASKGRQETQYF.